This T cell receptor beta chain is drawn from a study of T-cell memory formation after mild COVID-19. This clonotype was found a few times. The germline gives CDR1 SEHNR, CDR2 FQNEAQ (reference sequence). This CDR3 has 16 amino acids. V was pared by 3 bases and J by 0 bases, with 4 bases of the junction left unmatched. MiXCR, run by TCRdb on the 5' RACE reads, gives a single entry per CDR3 protein. This sample has approximately 100,000 distinct CDR3 sequences, with over 8.5% found just once. Sequenced material: PBMCs or a T cell subset sorted from them (not recorded which). The chain recombines TRBV7-9 with TRBJ2-2, with 7 bases that match TRBD2. The TCR was taken from a man in his late teens or twenties who had mild COVID-19 (a few samples of this study predate the infection). Cell type and time point are not known. CDR3 amino acids: CASSFRAGANTGELFF. The DNA of the CDR3 is TGTGCCAGCAGCTTTAGGGCGGGGGCGAACACCGGGGAGCTGTTTTTT.